The clone carrying this T cell receptor (beta chain) appeared a few times. The PCR employed 60 Vbeta primers together with 13 Jbeta primers. This table comes from immunoSEQ multiplex PCR, and its TCRdb copy is limited to in-frame clones, with some not included. The sample has a few hundred thousand clones; about four fifths are singletons. The sample originates from a study of cytomegalovirus exposure and HLA in healthy donors. This CDR3 contains 17 residues. V gave up 3 bases and J gave up 2 bases; unmatched junction bases: 10. Per germline, CDR1 LNHDA and CDR2 SQIVND (reference sequence). V gene TRBV19 combines with J gene TRBJ2-1, with 7 bases fitting TRBD1. This TCR was recovered from a man aged 30 to 39 in good health and CMV-seronegative. Input material: PBMCs. The DNA of the CDR3 is TGTGCCAGTAGTATTTCGGCAGGGGGTTTGGCCTACAATGAGCAGTTCTTC. It is translated as CASSISAGGLAYNEQFF.